One and the same sample provided the 31 T cell receptor beta chains below, sequenced in a study of T cell clonality in common variable immunodeficiency. Assay used: immunoSEQ multiplex PCR; TCRdb lists only in-frame clones, some missing. In total the sample includes tens of thousands of clones, none of them seen once. The sequenced material came from peripheral blood mononuclear cells. The receptors derive from a person between 18 and 75 years old in good health.

This clone appeared a few times. The observed sequence ends 3 residues before the CDR3 terminus, with the missing tail filled in from the germline J gene. The chain recombines TRBV6-2 or TRBV6-3 with TRBJ1-5; 9 bases agree with TRBD1. With 4 bases clipped from V and 6 bases from J, the junction kept 7 bases outside the gene matches. CDR3 size: 15 residues. Per the germline V gene, CDR1 is MNHEY and CDR2 is SVGEGT. The CDR3: CASSWAGQGGQPQHF. CDR3 DNA (partial): TGTGCCAGCAGTTGGGCGGGACAGGGAGGTCAGCCC.

This clone was picked up many times. The read finishes 3 residues shy of the CDR3 end, and the germline J gene is used to complete it. V and J are TRBV2 and TRBJ1-1; no clear D gene. Germline CDR1 is SNHLY and CDR2 is FYNNEI. This CDR3 has 13 amino acids. Trimming took off 7 bases at V and 1 base at J, with 10 bases between the two ends. CDR3 sequence: CASTSNGNTEAFF. CDR3 DNA, as far as it was read: TGTGCCAGCACTTCGAACGGGAACACTGAA.

This clone was detected many times. Read sequence stops 3 residues before the CDR3 end, and the germline J gene provides the missing end. This chain connects TRBV10-3 to TRBJ2-5; D is perhaps TRBD2 (6 bases). Trimming removed 8 bases at V and 5 bases at J, with 15 bases between. Germline V gene data show CDR1 as ENHRY and CDR2 as SYGVKD. The CDR3 spans 13 residues. CDR3 DNA, as far as it was read: TGTGCCATCTCCGGGCAGCTAGCGGAGACC. Its protein is CAISGQLAET. The full CDR3 sequence reads CAISGQLAETQYF.

This clone was observed many times. The read ends 3 residues early relative to the CDR3; the germline J gene fills the gap. The chain links TRBV6-2 or TRBV6-3 to TRBJ2-1; TRBD2 matches at 8 bases. Germline V gene data show CDR1 as MNHEY and CDR2 as SVGEGT. The junction had 7 bases not matched to a gene; V was cut back by 6 bases and J by 3 bases. The CDR3 has 15 residues. The CDR3: CASRRGLAVYNEQFF. The covered CDR3 bases are TGTGCCAGCAGAAGAGGACTAGCAGTCTACAATGAG.

This clone has at least ten counts. The CDR3 goes on 3 residues after the read ends, and that part is filled in from the germline J gene. The chain recombines TRBV9 with TRBJ2-2, with D perhaps assigned TRBD1 or TRBD2 (6 bases each). V was shortened by 2 bases and J by 2 bases, with 16 bases between the two germline ends. CDR1 is SGDLS, CDR2 YYNGEE, per germline. The CDR3 runs to 17 residues. CDR3 DNA, as far as it was read: TGTGCCAGCAGCGTTACCGCGGGACACGAAAACACCGGGGAG. Encoded protein: CASSVTAGHENTGE. The whole CDR3 sequence is CASSVTAGHENTGELFF.

As to this clone: The CDR3 end lies 3 residues beyond the end of the read and is filled in from the germline J gene. The chain couples TRBV7-6 to TRBJ2-2, with 9 nucleotides matching TRBD2. The CDR3 has 16 residues. Germline CDR1 SGHVS, CDR2 FNYEAQ. The CDR3 is CASSNPQGGGDEKLFF. The sequenced part of the CDR3 DNA is TGTGCCAGCAGCAATCCCCAGGGCGGGGGGGATGAAAAG.

This clone occurred many times. The observed sequence ends 3 residues before the CDR3 terminus, with the missing tail filled in from the germline J gene. V gene TRBV20-1 combines with J gene TRBJ1-3, with 7 nucleotides matching TRBD1. The CDR3 sequence is 16 residues long. The V segment lost 6 bases and the J segment 0 bases; nucleotides outside the gene matches: 11. Per the germline V gene, CDR1 is DFQATT and CDR2 is SNEGSKA (reference sequence). The CDR3 DNA, read in part, is TGCAGTGCGGTGGTGGTGACAGGGCTCTCTGGAAACACC. Its translation is CSAVVVTGLSGNT. From start to end, the CDR3 is CSAVVVTGLSGNTIYF.

The sample holds many counts of this clone. The read ends 3 residues shy of where the CDR3 ends; the end is completed using the germline J gene. The chain joins TRBV4-1 to TRBJ1-1; D ambiguous. Looked up from germline, CDR1 is MGHRA and CDR2 is YSYEKL. The length of the CDR3 is 15 residues. Trimming removed 3 bases at V and 3 bases at J, with 14 bases between. CDR3 region: CASSHPWLSDTEAFF. The DNA read from the CDR3 is TGCGCCAGCAGCCACCCCTGGTTGTCGGACACTGAA.

This clone is hyperexpanded by share. The DNA ends 3 residues before the CDR3 does, and the rest of the CDR3 is filled in from the germline J gene. The chain recombines TRBV7-9 with TRBJ2-7; no reliable D call. Trimming stripped 5 bases from V and 5 bases from J, with 13 bases between. This CDR3 spans 13 amino acids. In germline, CDR1 is SEHNR, CDR2 FQNEAQ (reference sequence). CDR3 region: CASSPTFGNEQYF. CDR3 DNA, as far as it was read: TGTGCCAGCAGCCCGACATTCGGTAACGAG.

This clone was seen ten or more times. Read coverage stops 3 residues before the CDR3 terminus; the germline J gene supplies the remainder. The genes are TRBV12-5 and TRBJ2-1; 8 nucleotides align to TRBD2. CDR3 length: 18 amino acids. In germline, CDR1 is LGHNT, CDR2 FRNRAP. V shed 7 bases, J shed 1 base, and the junction held 15 bases outside the gene matches. CDR3 DNA (partial): TGTGCTAGTGCCCAACGGGCCGGGGGGGCGAGATCCTACAATGAG. This codes for CASAQRAGGARSYNE. The CDR3 in full is CASAQRAGGARSYNEQFF.

This clone was recorded a few times. The read ends 3 residues before the CDR3 terminus; that terminus is restored from the germline J gene. The chain combines TRBV19 with TRBJ2-5; D possibly corresponds to TRBD2 (6 bases). This CDR3 region has 14 residues. In germline, CDR1 is LNHDA, CDR2 SQIVND (reference sequence). The V end lost 4 bases, the J end lost 7 bases, and 16 bases lay between the germline ends. Incomplete CDR3 DNA: TGTGCCAGTAGTACTTGGGACTCCGGAGGGACC. Translating gives CASSTWDSGGT. The whole CDR3 is CASSTWDSGGTQYF.

This clone was seen ten or more times. The read ends 3 residues before the CDR3 terminus; that terminus is restored from the germline J gene. The chain carries TRBV20-1 and TRBJ2-5; TRBD1 agrees at 10 bases. V shed 3 bases, J shed 2 bases, and the junction held 6 bases outside the gene matches. The germline V gene encodes CDR1 DFQATT and CDR2 SNEGSKA (reference sequence). This CDR3 has 15 amino acids. CDR3 sequence reads: CSASPRDRGQETQYF. The CDR3 bases that were read are TGCAGTGCTAGCCCCAGGGACAGGGGACAAGAGACC.

This clone was seen at least ten times. The sequenced part of the CDR3 DNA is TGCGCCAGCAGCTTACTCAGGACTAGCGGGGCGAACACCGGGGAG. It codes for CASSLLRTSGANTGE. The CDR3 in full is CASSLLRTSGANTGELFF. J is TRBJ2-2 and V is TRBV5-1, with 12 nucleotides matching TRBD2. The read terminates 3 residues ahead of where the CDR3 ends, so the germline J gene completes it. Germline V gene sequence: CDR1 SGHRS, CDR2 YFSETQ. The CDR3 totals 18 residues. V lost 2 bases, J lost 0 bases, and 5 bases stayed unmatched.

In its sample, this clone was seen many times. The read comes to an end 3 residues before the CDR3 does, leaving the germline J gene to fill in the end. The chain has TRBV7-3 and TRBJ2-3; D might be TRBD2 (5 bases). This CDR3 is 15 amino acids long. CDR1 and CDR2 (germline): SGHTA, FQGTGA. Trimming left V 0 bases short and J 6 bases short, with 13 bases between. The CDR3 bases that were read are TGTGCCAGCAGCTTAACCGGGGTGCCTCCGGATACG. It codes for CASSLTGVPPDT. The whole CDR3 region reads CASSLTGVPPDTQYF.

The table lists this clone with a few counts. The read ends 3 residues early relative to the CDR3; the germline J gene fills the gap. The gene calls are TRBV2 and TRBJ2-1; D perhaps matches TRBD1 (6 bases). V was cut by 5 bases and J by 7 bases, with 15 bases left in between. Looked up from germline, CDR1 is SNHLY and CDR2 is FYNNEI. The CDR3 has 14 residues. The DNA read from the CDR3 is TGTGCCAGCAGTACTCAACAGGGTCGGAATGAG. Translated: CASSTQQGRNE. The entire CDR3 reads CASSTQQGRNEQFF.

This clone came up many times. The observed sequence ends 3 residues before the CDR3 terminus, with the missing tail filled in from the germline J gene. This rearrangement joins TRBV11-2 to TRBJ1-1; a possible D gene is TRBD1 (6 bases). CDR1 SGHAT and CDR2 FQNNGV come from the germline V gene. This CDR3 comprises 11 residues. CDR3 residues: CASSLQGKAFF. CDR3 bases read: TGTGCCAGCAGCTTACAGGGGAAA. The full variable domain, rest sourced from reference TRBV11-2 and TRBJ1-1, is EAGVAQSPRYKIIEKRQSVAFWCNPISGHATLYWYQQILGQGPKLLIQFQNNGVVDDSQLPKDRFSAERLKGVDSTLKIQPAKLEDSAVYLCASSLQGKAFFGQGTRLTVV.

This clone was detected only a few times. The CDR3 extends 3 residues past the end of the read, so its final part is completed from the germline J gene. V usage is TRBV29-1 and J usage is TRBJ2-3; 7 nucleotides align to TRBD1. The germline CDR1 and CDR2 sequences are SQVTM and ANQGSEA. The CDR3 spans 12 residues. CDR3 sequence: CSVVAGTEAQYF. CDR3 DNA, as far as it was read: TGCAGCGTTGTAGCCGGGACAGAGGCG.

This clone was recorded at least ten times. The read terminates 3 residues before the CDR3 end, so the remaining end is supplied by the germline J gene. The chain employs TRBV20-1 and TRBJ1-2; TRBD1 aligns across 7 bases. Per the germline V gene, CDR1 is DFQATT and CDR2 is SNEGSKA (reference sequence). The CDR3 consists of 12 residues. The J segment lost 6 bases and the V segment lost 6 bases, leaving 7 bases of the junction unmatched. Incomplete CDR3 DNA: TGCAGTGCCACAGCGACAGGGAATGGC. This encodes CSATATGNG. The whole CDR3 sequence is CSATATGNGYTF.

This clone was recorded many times. The read falls 3 residues short of the CDR3 end, and the missing part is taken from the germline J gene. The chain carries TRBV5-1 and TRBJ2-3, with 9 bases that match TRBD1. The CDR3 sequence is 16 residues long. V shed 3 bases, J shed 2 bases, and the junction held 7 bases outside the gene matches. Germline V CDR1 and CDR2: SGHRS, YFSETQ. CDR3 protein: CASSWGDRENTDTQYF. Incomplete CDR3 DNA: TGCGCCAGCAGCTGGGGGGACAGGGAGAACACAGATACG.

This clone was seen at least ten times. The read is 3 residues too short to cover the CDR3 end, so that end is filled in from the germline J gene. V and J are TRBV5-4 and TRBJ1-5; TRBD1 aligns across 8 bases. CDR1 is SGHNT and CDR2 is YYREEE in the germline V gene (reference sequence). CDR3 length equals 14 residues. Incomplete CDR3 DNA: TGTGCCAGCAGCGTGGACAGGGCAGTAAAACCC. This sequence encodes CASSVDRAVKP. The full CDR3 protein is CASSVDRAVKPQHF. Using reference TRBV5-4 and TRBJ1-5 for the parts outside the CDR3, the full variable domain is ETGVTQSPTHLIKTRGQQVTLRCSSQSGHNTVSWYQQALGQGPQFIFQYYREEENGRGNFPPRFSGLQFPNYSSELNVNALELDDSALYLCASSVDRAVKPQHFGDGTRLSIL.

This clone was detected ten times or more. The observed sequence ends 3 residues before the CDR3 terminus, with the missing tail filled in from the germline J gene. The chain carries TRBV5-6 and TRBJ2-3; possibly TRBD2 for D (5 bases). From germline, CDR1 is SGHDT and CDR2 YYEEEE. V lost 5 bases to trimming and J lost 6 bases, with 19 bases between them. The CDR3 sequence is 15 residues long. The CDR3 bases that were read are TGTGCCAGCAGTTGGCGGGCATCAGTATCGGATACG. Its protein is CASSWRASVSDT. Given in full, the CDR3 is CASSWRASVSDTQYF.

This clone occurred a few times. The CDR3 end falls 3 residues outside the read, so it is completed with the germline J gene. The chain carries TRBV7-2 and TRBJ1-2; D not resolved. Germline V gives CDR1 SGHTA, CDR2 FQGNSA. The length of the CDR3 is 13 residues. V dropped 6 bases and J dropped 2 bases, with 10 bases sitting between them. The CDR3 region is CASSPSRNYGYTF. Partial CDR3 DNA: TGTGCCAGCAGTCCGAGCCGGAACTATGGC. Complete variable domain (other parts from reference TRBV7-2 and TRBJ1-2): GAGVSQSPSNKVTEKGKDVELRCDPISGHTALYWYRQSLGQGLEFLIYFQGNSAPDKSGLPSDRFSAERTGGSVSTLTIQRTQQEDSAVYLCASSPSRNYGYTFGSGTRLTVV.

At least ten counts were recorded for this clone. The missing CDR3 end, 3 residues past where the read stops, is filled in from the germline J gene. The gene calls are TRBV19 and TRBJ1-2; TRBD1 matches 10 bases. CDR1 and CDR2 (germline): LNHDA, SQIVND (reference sequence). J was trimmed by 3 bases and V by 4 bases; bases with no gene match: 8. The CDR3 contains 16 residues. The CDR3 region is CASSRDRGAVDYGYTF. The DNA read from the CDR3 is TGTGCCAGTAGTAGGGACAGGGGAGCGGTGGACTATGGC.

This clone was counted many times. The read terminates 3 residues before the CDR3 end, so the remaining end is supplied by the germline J gene. The chain links TRBV7-2 to TRBJ2-7; 9 bases agree with TRBD2. V trimming: 4 bases; J trimming: 2 bases; junction bases outside the gene matches: 3. This CDR3 is built from 14 residues. Germline CDR1 is SGHTA and CDR2 is FQGNSA. This chain's CDR3 is CASSWGLAPYEQYF. CDR3 DNA (partial): TGTGCCAGCAGCTGGGGACTAGCTCCCTACGAG. Complete variable domain (other parts from reference TRBV7-2 and TRBJ2-7): GAGVSQSPSNKVTEKGKDVELRCDPISGHTALYWYRQSLGQGLEFLIYFQGNSAPDKSGLPSDRFSAERTGGSVSTLTIQRTQQEDSAVYLCASSWGLAPYEQYFGPGTRLTVT.

This clone has ten or more counts. From the germline J gene comes the end of the CDR3, since the read stops 3 residues before it. The chain couples TRBV18 to TRBJ1-1; TRBD1 might be the D (6 bases). The V gene lost 2 bases and the J gene lost 0 bases, with 10 bases spanning the gap. This CDR3 contains 15 residues. In germline, CDR1 is KGHSH, CDR2 LQKENI. The CDR3 reads CASSPGRDMNTEAFF. Incomplete CDR3 DNA: TGTGCCAGCTCACCAGGACGGGACATGAACACTGAA. Combining the CDR3 with reference TRBV18 and TRBJ1-1 gives the whole variable domain NAGVMQNPRHLVRRRGQEARLRCSPMKGHSHVYWYRQLPEEGLKFMVYLQKENIIDESGMPKERFSAEFPKEGPSILRIQQVVRGDSAAYFCASSPGRDMNTEAFFGQGTRLTVV.

The table lists this clone with many counts. The CDR3 extends 3 residues past the end of the read, so its final part is completed from the germline J gene. The chain joins TRBV19 to TRBJ2-1; D unresolved. CDR3 length equals 14 residues. Trimming took off 3 bases at V and 9 bases at J, with 15 bases between the two ends. Germline CDR1 LNHDA, CDR2 SQIVND (reference sequence). The DNA read from the CDR3 is TGTGCCAGTAGTATTTCAGACGCCAAGGGTGAG. Translating gives CASSISDAKGE. The full CDR3 protein reads CASSISDAKGEQFF.

This clone was observed a few times. A junction end diverges from the germline sequence, so it may reflect a read error. Read data end 3 residues before the CDR3 end; the end is taken from the germline J gene. This chain links TRBV6-2 or TRBV6-3 with TRBJ2-5, with 9 bases lining up with TRBD1. CDR3 length: 15 residues. Germline assignment: CDR1 MNHEY and CDR2 SVGEGT. The CDR3 loop is CASSNSQGAWETQYF. CDR3 DNA, as far as it was read: TGTGCCAGCAGTAACTCACAGGGGGCCTGGGAGACC.

This clone was seen at least ten times. The CDR3 is cut off 3 residues early in the read; its end comes from the germline J gene. This chain links TRBV5-1 with TRBJ1-1, with a tentative D call TRBD1 (6 bases). Germline assignment: CDR1 SGHRS and CDR2 YFSETQ. V was clipped by 4 bases and J by 3 bases, with 16 bases between them. The CDR3 has 15 amino acids. This CDR3 is CASSREGGVYTEAFF. CDR3 DNA, as far as it was read: TGCGCCAGCAGCCGGGAGGGGGGGGTCTACACTGAA.

This clone came up many times. Read data end 3 residues before the CDR3 end; the end is taken from the germline J gene. The chain uses TRBV10-3 and TRBJ2-2, with 7 positions matching TRBD1. The CDR3 runs to 15 residues. The germline V gene encodes CDR1 ENHRY and CDR2 SYGVKD. CDR3 bases read: TGTGCCATCAGTGGTGGGATCGAGGGGGCCAACGTG. Protein sequence: CAISGGIEGANV. The entire CDR3 protein is CAISGGIEGANVLFF.

This clone appeared many times. Coverage ceases 3 residues before the CDR3 finishes, and the germline J gene fills in the end. This chain joins TRBV20-1 and TRBJ2-3; 8 nucleotides agree with TRBD1. V shed 4 bases, J shed 3 bases, and the junction held 9 bases outside the gene matches. Germline values: CDR1 DFQATT, CDR2 SNEGSKA (reference sequence). This CDR3 region has 15 residues. CDR3 DNA (partial): TGCAGTGCTACCTCGGACAGGGTGGTAACAGATACG. Its translation: CSATSDRVVTDT. From start to end, the CDR3 is CSATSDRVVTDTQYF.

A word on this clone: With the read ending 3 residues before the CDR3 end, the germline J gene is used to fill in that end. This chain connects TRBV19 to TRBJ2-1; a possible D gene is TRBD1 (5 bases). Germline CDR1 and CDR2: LNHDA and SQIVND (reference sequence). V was clipped by 2 bases and J by 8 bases, with 16 bases between them. This CDR3 has 15 residues. The CDR3 loop is CASSIRQIAPHEQFF. CDR3 DNA, as far as it was read: TGTGCCAGTAGTATACGACAGATAGCCCCCCATGAG.